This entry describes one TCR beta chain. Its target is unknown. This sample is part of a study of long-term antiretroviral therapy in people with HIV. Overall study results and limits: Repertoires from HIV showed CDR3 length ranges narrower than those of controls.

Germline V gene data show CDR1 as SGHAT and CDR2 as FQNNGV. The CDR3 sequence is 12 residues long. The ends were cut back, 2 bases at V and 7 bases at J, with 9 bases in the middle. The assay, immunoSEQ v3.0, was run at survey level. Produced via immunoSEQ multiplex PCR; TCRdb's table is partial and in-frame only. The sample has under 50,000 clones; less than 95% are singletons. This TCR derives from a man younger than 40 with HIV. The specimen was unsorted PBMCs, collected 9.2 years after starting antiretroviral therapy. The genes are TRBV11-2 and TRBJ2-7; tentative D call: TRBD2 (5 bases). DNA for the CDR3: TGTGCCAGCAGCTTAAACTCGGGGGAGCAGTACGTC. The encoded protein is CASSLNSGEQYV.